A single sample gave rise to the 18 T cell receptor beta chains below, sequenced in a study of blood T cell repertoires in COVID-19. Sequenced by immunoSEQ multiplex PCR; TCRdb stores in-frame clones only, minus some. The sample contains over 150,000 clones, 85% to 95% of which appear only once. The sample comprised peripheral blood. These receptors were obtained from a man under 40 with COVID-19, enrolled during active disease.

J is TRBJ1-1 and V is TRBV3-1 (or the pseudogene TRBV3-2); D possibly corresponds to TRBD1 (6 bases). The CDR3 sequence is 15 residues long. V lost 2 bases, J lost 4 bases, and 14 bases lay in between. From germline, CDR1 is LGHDT and CDR2 YNNKEL (reference sequence). The CDR3 is CASSQIGGGGTEAFF. CDR3 nucleotide sequence: TGTGCCAGCAGCCAAATAGGGGGAGGGGGCACTGAAGCTTTCTTT.

This chain uses TRBV7-6 with TRBJ1-2; 7 nucleotides line up with TRBD1. After removal of 5 bases from V and 2 bases from J, the junction contained 8 bases not matched to a gene. CDR3 size: 15 residues. Germline V gene lookup returns CDR1 SGHVS and CDR2 FNYEAQ. The CDR3 is CASSPTGAVNYGYTF. In nucleotides, the CDR3 is TGTGCCAGCAGCCCAACAGGGGCGGTAAACTATGGCTACACCTTC.

The V and J genes are TRBV28 and TRBJ1-1; D may be TRBD1 (6 bases). Deletions cut 6 bases from V and 1 base from J, with 15 bases between. Germline V gene lookup returns CDR1 MDHEN and CDR2 SYDVKM. The CDR3 contains 15 residues. CDR3 nucleotides: TGTGCCAGCAGGGCATCGACAGGAGAGAACACTGAAGCTTTCTTT. This translates into CASRASTGENTEAFF.

This CDR3 reads CASSSGTENTEAFF. In DNA, the CDR3 is TGCGCCAGCAGCTCCGGGACAGAGAACACTGAAGCTTTCTTT. The chain is built from TRBV5-1 and TRBJ1-1, with 7 bases aligning to TRBD1. This CDR3 comprises 14 residues. Losses at the gene ends were 3 bases for V and 1 base for J; bases not matched to a gene: 3. Per the germline V gene, CDR1 is SGHRS and CDR2 is YFSETQ.

J is TRBJ2-7 and V is TRBV13, with 9 positions matching TRBD1. The CDR3 contains 18 residues. With V trimmed by 4 bases and J by 1 base, 14 bases remained unmatched. CDR1 is PRHDT and CDR2 is FYEKMQ in the germline V gene (reference sequence). CDR3 in amino acids: CASSSYPGQGILSYEQYF. CDR3 DNA: TGTGCCAGCAGCTCCTACCCCGGACAGGGGATACTATCCTACGAGCAGTACTTC.

V usage is TRBV18 and J usage is TRBJ1-1, with D perhaps matching TRBD1 (5 bases). The germline gives CDR1 KGHSH, CDR2 LQKENI. The CDR3 loop spans 15 amino acids. V dropped 3 bases and J dropped 6 bases, with 17 bases sitting between them. The CDR3 reads CASSPVTGERAEAFF. CDR3 in DNA: TGTGCCAGCTCACCGGTCACGGGGGAAAGAGCTGAAGCTTTCTTT.

The CDR3 region has the DNA TGTGCCAGCAGCTCTAGCGGGGGGCCGAATGAGCAGTTCTTC. Its protein is CASSSSGGPNEQFF. V and J are TRBV7-9 and TRBJ2-1; 11 bases are a match to TRBD2. The ends lost 4 bases at V and 7 bases at J; junction bases unmatched: 3. This CDR3 comprises 14 residues. The germline CDR1 and CDR2 sequences are SEHNR and FQNEAQ (reference sequence).

The chain recombines TRBV3-1 (or the pseudogene TRBV3-2) with TRBJ1-1; unclear D gene. Per germline, CDR1 LGHDT and CDR2 YNNKEL (reference sequence). This CDR3 region has 15 residues. V lost 4 bases, J lost 4 bases, and 16 bases lay in between. Written as DNA, the CDR3 is TGTGCCAGCAGCCCCGCCACGGGGATGGGCACTGAAGCTTTCTTT. Amino acid sequence: CASSPATGMGTEAFF.

The chain has TRBV12-3 or TRBV12-4 and TRBJ1-2; D not certain. The CDR3 extends over 12 amino acids. The ends were cut back, 6 bases at V and 8 bases at J, with 13 bases in the middle. Written as DNA, the CDR3 is TGTGCCAGCAGGGCAGGAGGACGGGGCTACACCTTC. It encodes CASRAGGRGYTF.

The chain employs TRBV7-2 and TRBJ2-3, with 8 bases fitting TRBD2. The germline V gene has CDR1 SGHTA and CDR2 FQGNSA. The CDR3 is 14 amino acids. After removal of 3 bases from V and 1 base from J, the junction contained 0 bases not matched to a gene. The CDR3 is CASSFGGGTDTQYF. DNA for the CDR3: TGTGCCAGCAGCTTCGGGGGGGGCACAGATACGCAGTATTTT.

The DNA for the CDR3 is TGTGCCAGCAGTCACGGGACAGAGTACCATTCACCCCTCCACTTT. Translating gives CASSHGTEYHSPLHF. The gene calls are TRBV2 and TRBJ1-6, with 7 bases aligning to TRBD1. Germline CDR1 SNHLY, CDR2 FYNNEI. V lost 5 bases and J lost 8; bases outside the gene matches: 9. The length of the CDR3 is 15 residues. Filled out from reference TRBV2 and TRBJ1-6, the complete variable domain reads EPEVTQTPSHQVTQMGQEVILRCVPISNHLYFYWYRQILGQKVEFLVSFYNNEISEKSEIFDDQFSVERPDGSNFTLKIRSTKLEDSAMYFCASSHGTEYHSPLHFGNGTRLTVT.

V is TRBV12-3 or TRBV12-4 and J is TRBJ1-1; the D is unclear. The CDR3 has 13 residues. V lost 2 bases to trimming and J lost 5 bases, with 9 bases between them. Written as DNA, the CDR3 is TGTGCCAGCAGTTTAAACGGGTTAACTGAAGCTTTCTTT. Its protein product is CASSLNGLTEAFF.

The chain employs TRBV6-6 and TRBJ2-3; 12 positions match TRBD2. The germline V gene encodes CDR1 MNHNY and CDR2 SVGAGI (reference sequence). V was clipped by 6 bases and J by 3 bases; unmatched bases: 1. This CDR3 comprises 14 residues. The CDR3 bases are TGTGCCAGCAGCGGGACTAGCGGGACAGATACGCAGTATTTT. It yields the protein CASSGTSGTDTQYF.

This chain links TRBV11-3 with TRBJ1-6; D is possibly TRBD1 (5 bases). This CDR3 is built from 14 residues. From germline, CDR1 is SGHNT and CDR2 YENEEA. V dropped 2 bases and J dropped 7 bases, with 9 bases sitting between them. CDR3 DNA sequence: TGTGCCAGCAGCTTACGGGGGGGGAATTCACCCCTCCACTTT. Residues: CASSLRGGNSPLHF.

V and J are TRBV6-2 or TRBV6-3 and TRBJ1-2; D gene ambiguous. CDR3 size: 13 residues. In germline, CDR1 is MNHEY, CDR2 SVGEGT. V lost 4 bases and J lost 5, with 11 bases in between. The CDR3 coding sequence is TGTGCCAGCAGTTGGCGGGGATTATATGGCTACACCTTC. It is translated as CASSWRGLYGYTF.

The V and J genes are TRBV10-3 and TRBJ1-1; a possible D gene is TRBD1 (6 bases). V was trimmed by 3 bases and J by 4 bases, leaving 15 bases between them. The CDR3 is 15 residues long. Germline lookup yields CDR1 ENHRY and CDR2 SYGVKD. The CDR3 loop reads CAISDTTGLATEAFF. The CDR3 DNA reads as TGTGCCATCAGTGATACAACAGGGCTCGCCACTGAAGCTTTCTTT.

The rearrangement links TRBV6-1 to TRBJ1-2; tentatively, D is TRBD1 (6 bases). The CDR3 spans 13 residues. Germline lookup yields CDR1 MNHNS and CDR2 SASEGT. The germline V and J ends were trimmed by 4 bases and 8 bases, with 14 bases remaining between them. The CDR3: CASSAAGALGYTF. In DNA, the CDR3 is TGTGCCAGCAGTGCAGCAGGGGCCCTCGGCTACACCTTC.

The rearrangement links TRBV27 to TRBJ1-1; D uncertain. Trimming removed 5 bases at V and 4 bases at J, with 14 bases between. The CDR3 totals 14 residues. Per germline, CDR1 MNHEY and CDR2 SMNVEV (reference sequence). The CDR3 spells CASSPELSVTEAFF. CDR3 coding DNA: TGTGCCAGCAGTCCCGAGCTGAGCGTCACTGAAGCTTTCTTT.